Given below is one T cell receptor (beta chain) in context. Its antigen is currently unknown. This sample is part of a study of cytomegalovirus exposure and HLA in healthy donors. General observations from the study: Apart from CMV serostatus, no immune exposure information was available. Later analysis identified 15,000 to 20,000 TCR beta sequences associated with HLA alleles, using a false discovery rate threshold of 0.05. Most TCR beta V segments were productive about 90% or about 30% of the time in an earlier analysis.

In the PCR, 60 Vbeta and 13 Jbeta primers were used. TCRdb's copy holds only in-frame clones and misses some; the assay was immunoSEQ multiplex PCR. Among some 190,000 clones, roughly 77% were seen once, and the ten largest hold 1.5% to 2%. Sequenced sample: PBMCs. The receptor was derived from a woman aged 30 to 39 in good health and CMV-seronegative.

The CDR3 is CATTAGAGSYNEQFF. In DNA, the CDR3 is TGTGCCACTACCGCGGGGGCTGGCTCCTACAATGAGCAGTTCTTC. J is TRBJ2-1 and V is TRBV10-3; perhaps TRBD2 as D (7 bases). The CDR3 runs to 15 residues. Germline-derived CDR1 and CDR2 are ENHRY and SYGVKD. V lost 10 bases, J lost 0 bases, and 16 bases lay in between.